Listed below are T cell receptor beta chains from one sample, sequenced in a study of identifying expanded T cells in peripheral blood. This table comes from immunoSEQ multiplex PCR, and its TCRdb copy is limited to in-frame clones, with some not included. The data contain about 98,000 clones, about 91% of them singletons. Material for sequencing was blood. These receptors came from a person aged 18-69 years in good health. Each CDR3 is given without its conserved first and last residue. Clone size appears in some rows only: once, few, many, or a class for an expanded clone.

size	V	J	CDR3
.	TRBV28	TRBJ1-1	ASSFYLRENTEAF
.	TRBV7-6	TRBJ2-7	ASSPTQGIGEQY
once	TRBV27	TRBJ1-6	ASSQDRSYNSPLH
few	TRBV6-1	TRBJ2-5	ASGSAWVETQY
.	TRBV18	TRBJ1-5	ASSTQGNQPQH
.	TRBV19	TRBJ2-7	ASSTQDPYEQY
.	TRBV7-2	TRBJ1-2	ASSPNREGGYT
.	TRBV19	TRBJ1-5	ASSTPRQGVQPQH
.	TRBV25-1	TRBJ2-1	ASSEYNWGVRNEQF
.	TRBV4-3	TRBJ2-7	ASSQAGQGYEQY
.	TRBV7-6	TRBJ2-5	ASSLQLDLEETQY
.	TRBV6-5	TRBJ2-7	ASSGGLHEQY
.	TRBV30	TRBJ2-7	AWGSGGPPYEQY